The 18 T cell receptor beta chains below come from one sample, sequenced in a study of PD-L1 blockade in urothelial cancer. The table came from immunoSEQ multiplex PCR; TCRdb's copy has only in-frame clones and leaves some out. The table lists approximately 37,000 clones, around 88% of them singletons. This specimen consisted of PBMCs, obtained around atezolizumab (anti-PD-L1) treatment. All receptors come from a man aged 55 to 70 with urothelial cancer.

The genes are TRBV7-2 and TRBJ2-1; perhaps TRBD1 as D (7 bases). Trimming left V 5 bases short and J 6 bases short, with 20 bases between. Germline assignment: CDR1 SGHTA and CDR2 FQGNSA. The CDR3 is 16 amino acids. CDR3 in amino acids: CASSTRRGQGGNEQFF. The CDR3 coding sequence is TGTGCCAGCAGCACAAGAAGGGGGCAGGGGGGCAATGAGCAGTTCTTC.

Here the CDR3 reads CASSFGGSSAYNEQFF. CDR3 nucleotide sequence: TGTGCCAGCAGCTTCGGTGGTTCTAGCGCCTACAATGAGCAGTTCTTC. This chain uses TRBV11-3 with TRBJ2-1, with D perhaps TRBD2 (6 bases). Between the trimmed V and J ends, which lost 3 bases and 2 bases, there was a span of 14 bases. Germline V lookup: CDR1 SGHNT, CDR2 YENEEA. This CDR3 has 16 amino acids. The variable domain in full, with the rest retrieved from reference TRBV11-3 and TRBJ2-1, is EAGVVQSPRYKIIEKKQPVAFWCNPISGHNTLYWYLQNLGQGPELLIRYENEEAVDDSQLPKDRFSAERLKGVDSTLKIQPAELGDSAVYLCASSFGGSSAYNEQFFGPGTRLTVL.

The chain recombines TRBV4-3 with TRBJ2-1; 14 positions match TRBD2. V lost 0 bases and J lost 10; bases outside the gene matches: 8. The CDR3 covers 17 residues. In germline, CDR1 is LGHNA, CDR2 YSLEER. CDR3 nucleotide sequence: TGCGCCAGCAGCCAAGATCCGGGACTAGCGGGAGCGAAGGAGCAGTTCTTC. Translating it yields CASSQDPGLAGAKEQFF.

The rearrangement joins TRBV23-1 to TRBJ2-7; a weak D match, TRBD1 (5 bases). TRBV23-1 is treated as an ORF (open reading frame) with a function not yet certain. CDR3 length equals 13 residues. The germline V and J ends were trimmed by 4 bases and 6 bases, with 13 bases remaining between them. The CDR3 is CASSLKGALEQYF. The CDR3, as DNA: TGCGCCAGCAGTCTGAAAGGGGCTCTCGAGCAGTACTTC.

The J gene is TRBJ1-1, the V gene TRBV18; TRBD1 matches at 9 bases. This CDR3 is built from 12 residues. Trimming cost V 10 bases and J 4 bases; bases outside gene matches: 4. CDR1 is KGHSH and CDR2 is LQKENI in the germline V gene. This chain's CDR3 is CATSQGATEAFF. In DNA form, the CDR3 reads TGTGCCACTTCACAGGGGGCCACTGAAGCTTTCTTT.

The chain recombines TRBV9 with TRBJ1-4; 10 nucleotides agree with TRBD1. Germline V gives CDR1 SGDLS, CDR2 YYNGEE. Trimming cost V 3 bases and J 7 bases; bases outside gene matches: 0. This CDR3 spans 13 amino acids. In nucleotides, the CDR3 is TGTGCCAGCAGCGGGACAGGGGGTGAAAAACTGTTTTTT. Translated: CASSGTGGEKLFF. Full variable domain (rest looked up from reference TRBV9 and TRBJ1-4): DSGVTQTPKHLITATGQRVTLRCSPRSGDLSVYWYQQSLDQGLQFLIQYYNGEERAKGNILERFSAQQFPDLHSELNLSSLELGDSALYFCASSGTGGEKLFFGSGTQLSVL.

V is TRBV4-2 and J is TRBJ2-5, with 7 bases identical to TRBD2. There are 15 residues in the CDR3. V dropped 4 bases and J dropped 1; count of bases not matched to a gene: 6. The germline gives CDR1 LGHNA, CDR2 YNFKEQ. The CDR3 coding sequence is TGTGCCAGCAGCCTCCTGGGGGGGGGCCAAGAGACCCAGTACTTC. It codes for CASSLLGGGQETQYF.

The V gene is TRBV7-2, the J gene TRBJ2-1; D not certain. V was trimmed by 8 bases and J by 4 bases, leaving 12 bases between them. The CDR3 is 13 residues long. Germline CDR1 reads SGHTA; CDR2 reads FQGNSA. CDR3 nucleotide sequence: TGTGCCAGCGGGCGTGGTACGTACAATGAGCAGTTCTTC. The encoded protein is CASGRGTYNEQFF.

V gene TRBV5-1 combines with J gene TRBJ1-3; D gene uncertain. V was pared by 0 bases and J by 0 bases, with 7 bases between. The CDR3 loop spans 15 amino acids. From germline, CDR1 is SGHRS and CDR2 YFSETQ. The CDR3 DNA reads TGCGCCAGCAGCTTGGAGCAGGTCTCTGGAAACACCATATATTTT. Protein: CASSLEQVSGNTIYF.

J is TRBJ2-1 and V is TRBV11-1; 16 bases line up with TRBD2. Germline lookup yields CDR1 SGHAT and CDR2 FQDESV (reference sequence). The junction had 5 bases not matched to a gene; V was cut back by 5 bases and J by 1 base. CDR3 length: 18 amino acids. CDR3 in amino acids: CASSLRGLAGGSYNEQFF. For the CDR3, the DNA is TGTGCCAGCAGCCTTAGGGGACTAGCGGGGGGGTCCTACAATGAGCAGTTCTTC.

The genes are TRBV5-6 and TRBJ1-1, with D uncertain. Germline CDR1 reads SGHDT; CDR2 reads YYEEEE. The CDR3 is 16 residues long. V shed 0 bases and J shed 3 bases, with 15 bases lying between them. The CDR3 nucleotides are TGTGCCAGCAGCTTGGCCTGGAGGGATGGGGACACTGAAGCTTTCTTT. Protein product: CASSLAWRDGDTEAFF.

The gene calls are TRBV6-5 and TRBJ1-2; D is unclear. The V gene lost 0 bases and the J gene lost 2 bases, with 13 bases spanning the gap. Germline CDR1 MNHEY, CDR2 SVGAGI. This CDR3 has 16 amino acids. CDR3 sequence (DNA): TGTGCCAGCAGTTACTCAGGCGGCGGGCAAAACTATGGCTACACCTTC. It specifies CASSYSGGGQNYGYTF.

V gene TRBV12-2 combines with J gene TRBJ2-5; TRBD2 is taken as the D call from the table, unchecked against the DNA. TRBV12-2 is flagged as a pseudogene. The CDR3 contains 17 residues. In DNA form, the CDR3 reads TGTGCAAGTCGCTTAGCAGGGACTAGCCTTAGCAGGGAGACCCAGTACTTC. Its translation: CASRLAGTSLSRETQYF.

This sequence joins TRBV10-1 and TRBJ2-2; D gene uncertain. Germline CDR1 WNHNN, CDR2 SYGVQD (reference sequence). This CDR3 comprises 13 residues. The V gene lost 3 bases and the J gene lost 6 bases, with 8 bases spanning the gap. This CDR3 is CASSDLQSGELFF. The CDR3 DNA reads as TGCGCCAGCAGTGATCTCCAGTCCGGGGAGCTGTTTTTT.

The rearrangement links TRBV23-1 to TRBJ2-1; TRBD2 is a possible D gene (6 bases). TRBV23-1 is assigned to the ORF class and has an uncertain function. There are 12 residues in the CDR3. Trimming took off 3 bases at V and 10 bases at J, with 10 bases between the two ends. CDR3 residues: CASSHPGEEQFF. In nucleotides, the CDR3 is TGCGCCAGCAGTCATCCGGGGGAGGAGCAGTTCTTC.

The rearrangement joins TRBV5-4 to TRBJ1-6; 9 positions match TRBD1. Germline V gene sequence: CDR1 SGHNT, CDR2 YYREEE (reference sequence). The junction had 4 bases not matched to a gene; V was cut back by 3 bases and J by 0 bases. This CDR3 contains 17 residues. CDR3 sequence reads: CASSSGTGSSYNSPLHF. The DNA of the CDR3 is TGTGCCAGCAGCTCTGGGACAGGGAGCTCCTATAATTCACCCCTCCACTTT.

This chain joins TRBV5-1 and TRBJ2-7; 8 bases map to TRBD1. This CDR3 contains 16 residues. V dropped 1 base and J dropped 1; count of bases not matched to a gene: 7. CDR1 SGHRS and CDR2 YFSETQ come from the germline V gene. The CDR3 coding sequence is TGCGCCAGCAGCTTGTTTTCCGGACAGGGATCCTACGAGCAGTACTTC. This encodes CASSLFSGQGSYEQYF.

This rearrangement joins TRBV6-5 to TRBJ2-3; D remains ambiguous. Per germline, CDR1 MNHEY and CDR2 SVGAGI. V lost 0 bases and J lost 1, with 2 bases in between. This CDR3 comprises 13 residues. This chain's CDR3 is CASSYSGTDTQYF. The CDR3 DNA sequence: TGTGCCAGCAGTTACTCCGGCACAGATACGCAGTATTTT.